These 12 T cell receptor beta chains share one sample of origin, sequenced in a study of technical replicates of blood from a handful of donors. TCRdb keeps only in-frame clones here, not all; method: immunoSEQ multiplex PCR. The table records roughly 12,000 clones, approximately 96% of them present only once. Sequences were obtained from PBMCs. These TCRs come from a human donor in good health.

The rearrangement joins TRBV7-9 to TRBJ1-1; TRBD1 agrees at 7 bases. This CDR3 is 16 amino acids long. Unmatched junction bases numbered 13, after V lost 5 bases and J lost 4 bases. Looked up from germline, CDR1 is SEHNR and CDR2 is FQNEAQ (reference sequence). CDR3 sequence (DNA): TGTGCCAGCAGCCGACAGGGTATGGAGTTGGGCACTGAAGCTTTCTTT. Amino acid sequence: CASSRQGMELGTEAFF.

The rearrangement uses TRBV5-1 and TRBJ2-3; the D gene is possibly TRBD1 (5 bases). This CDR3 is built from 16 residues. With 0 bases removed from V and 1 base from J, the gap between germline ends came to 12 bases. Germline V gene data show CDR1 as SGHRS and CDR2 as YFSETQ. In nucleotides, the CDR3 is TGCGCCAGCAGCTTGGAGGGGCGCGAGGGCACAGATACGCAGTATTTT. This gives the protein CASSLEGREGTDTQYF.

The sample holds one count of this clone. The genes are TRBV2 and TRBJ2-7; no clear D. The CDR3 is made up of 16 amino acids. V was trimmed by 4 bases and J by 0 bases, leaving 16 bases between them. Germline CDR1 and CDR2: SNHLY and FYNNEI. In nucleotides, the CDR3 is TGTGCCAGCAGTGTTGATTCTGGAGCTAGCTCCTACGAGCAGTACTTC. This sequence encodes CASSVDSGASSYEQYF.

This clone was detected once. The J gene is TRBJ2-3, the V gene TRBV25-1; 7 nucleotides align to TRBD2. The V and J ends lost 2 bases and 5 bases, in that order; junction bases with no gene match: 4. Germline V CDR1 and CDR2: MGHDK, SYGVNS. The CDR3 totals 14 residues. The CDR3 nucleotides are TGTGCCAGCAGTGAACGGCGGGAGAGAGATACGCAGTATTTT. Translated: CASSERRERDTQYF.

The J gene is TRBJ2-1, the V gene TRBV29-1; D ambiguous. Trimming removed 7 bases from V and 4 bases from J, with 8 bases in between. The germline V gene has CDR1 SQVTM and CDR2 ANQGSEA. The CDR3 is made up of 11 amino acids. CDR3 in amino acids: CSGEDYNEQFF. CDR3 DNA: TGCAGCGGCGAGGATTACAATGAGCAGTTCTTC.

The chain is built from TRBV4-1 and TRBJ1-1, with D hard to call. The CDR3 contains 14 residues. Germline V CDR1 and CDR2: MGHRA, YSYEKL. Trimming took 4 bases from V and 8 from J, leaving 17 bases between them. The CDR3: CASSPREPDWEAFF. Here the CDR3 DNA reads TGCGCCAGCAGCCCCCGGGAACCGGATTGGGAAGCTTTCTTT.

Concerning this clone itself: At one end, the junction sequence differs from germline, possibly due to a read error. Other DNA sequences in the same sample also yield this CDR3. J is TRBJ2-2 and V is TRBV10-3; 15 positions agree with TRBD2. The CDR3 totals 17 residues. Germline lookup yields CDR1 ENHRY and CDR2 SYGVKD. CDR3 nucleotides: TGTGCCATCAGGGGACTAGCGGGAGGAACCCGCGCCGGGGAGCTGTTCTTT. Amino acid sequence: CAIRGLAGGTRAGELFF.

The CDR3 reads CASSSTSGRSYEQYF. For the CDR3, the DNA is TGTGCCAGCAGCTCGACTAGCGGGAGGTCCTACGAGCAGTACTTC. The V call is TRBV7-3, the J call TRBJ2-7; 13 bases align to TRBD2. Trimming took 4 bases from V and 1 from J; bases not matched to a gene: 1. Germline V gene data show CDR1 as SGHTA and CDR2 as FQGTGA. The CDR3 runs 15 residues.

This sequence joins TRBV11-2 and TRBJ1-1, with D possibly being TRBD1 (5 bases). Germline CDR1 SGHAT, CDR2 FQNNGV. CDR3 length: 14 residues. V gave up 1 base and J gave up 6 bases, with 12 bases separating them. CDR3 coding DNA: TGTGCCAGCAGCTTAGCCGCCTGGGGCCCTGAAGCTTTCTTT. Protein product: CASSLAAWGPEAFF.

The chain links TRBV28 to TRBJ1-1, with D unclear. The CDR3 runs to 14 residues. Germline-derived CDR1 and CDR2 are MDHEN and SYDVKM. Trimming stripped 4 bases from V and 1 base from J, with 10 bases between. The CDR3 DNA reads TGTGCCAGCAGTTACCCCAGCGGGAACACTGAAGCTTTCTTT. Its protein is CASSYPSGNTEAFF.

The CDR3: CASSPTSGDTGELFF. The CDR3, as DNA: TGTGCCAGCAGCCCTACTAGCGGAGATACCGGGGAGCTGTTTTTT. The chain carries TRBV7-9 and TRBJ2-2; the match to TRBD2 covers 8 bases. The CDR3 contains 15 residues. CDR1 SEHNR and CDR2 FQNEAQ come from the germline V gene (reference sequence). J was trimmed by 5 bases and V by 5 bases; bases with no gene match: 7.

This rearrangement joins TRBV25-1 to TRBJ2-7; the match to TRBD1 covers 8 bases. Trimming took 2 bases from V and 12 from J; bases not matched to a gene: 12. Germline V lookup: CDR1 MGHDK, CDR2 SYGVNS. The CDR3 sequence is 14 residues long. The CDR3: CASSEGGGQGPWYF. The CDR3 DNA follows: TGTGCCAGCAGTGAAGGTGGTGGACAGGGTCCCTGGTACTTC.